Shown below are 10 T cell receptor beta chains from a single sample sequenced in a study of response to subunit inactivated influenza vaccine. TCRdb reprocessed the RT-PCR reads via MiXCR and lists one record per CDR3 protein. Of roughly 290,000 distinct CDR3 sequences listed, around a fifth were seen once; the top ten hold 10%. Sequenced here: PBMCs from blood, sampled around 22 months after vaccination. These receptors came from a man between 45 and 75 years old who received an inactivated influenza vaccine.

Worth noting for this clonotype: One end of the junction is discordant with germline, which a read error may explain. The J gene is TRBJ2-7, the V gene TRBV7-9; no reliable D call. From germline, CDR1 is SEHNR and CDR2 FQNEAQ (reference sequence). This CDR3 has 13 amino acids. CDR3 in amino acids: CAGSLELSYEQYF. CDR3 DNA sequence: TGTGCCGGCAGCTTAGAACTCTCCTACGAGCAGTACTTC. Combining the CDR3 with reference TRBV7-9 and TRBJ2-7 gives the whole variable domain DTGVSQNPRHKITKRGQNVTFRCDPISEHNRLYWYRQTLGQGPEFLTYFQNEAQLEKSRLLSDRFSAERPKGSFSTLEIQRTEQGDSAMYLCAGSLELSYEQYFGPGTRLTVT.

The chain joins TRBV10-3 to TRBJ1-5; TRBD1 matches at 8 bases. Trimming removed 10 bases from V and 6 bases from J; junction bases left unmatched: 8. The CDR3 runs to 13 residues. Germline CDR1 reads ENHRY; CDR2 reads SYGVKD. CDR3 residues: CATQGAAGQPQHF. CDR3 DNA sequence: TGTGCCACCCAGGGGGCGGCGGGTCAGCCCCAGCATTTT.

The chain employs TRBV7-6 and TRBJ2-5; 9 bases are a match to TRBD1. CDR1 and CDR2 from the germline V gene are SGHVS and FNYEAQ. V was clipped by 5 bases and J by 5 bases; unmatched bases: 9. CDR3 size: 15 residues. The CDR3 nucleotides read TGTGCCAGCAGCCGGATTACAGGGGGCTCGGAGACCCAGTACTTC. Residues: CASSRITGGSETQYF. Full variable domain (missing parts from reference TRBV7-6 and TRBJ2-5): GAGVSQSPRYKVTKRGQDVALRCDPISGHVSLYWYRQALGQGPEFLTYFNYEAQQDKSGLPNDRFSAERPEGSISTLTIQRTEQRDSAMYRCASSRITGGSETQYFGPGTRLLVL.

The chain employs TRBV5-5 and TRBJ1-2; D is undetermined. The ends were cut back, 4 bases at V and 8 bases at J, with 15 bases in the middle. Germline CDR1 reads SGHKS; CDR2 reads YYEKEE (reference sequence). This CDR3 has 13 residues. CDR3 sequence (DNA): TGTGCCAGCAGCATAGGACCTACTTGGGGCTACACCTTC. Translation gives CASSIGPTWGYTF. The complete variable domain, with remaining parts taken from reference TRBV5-5 and TRBJ1-2, reads DAGVTQSPTHLIKTRGQQVTLRCSPISGHKSVSWYQQVLGQGPQFIFQYYEKEERGRGNFPDRFSARQFPNYSSELNVNALLLGDSALYLCASSIGPTWGYTFGSGTRLTVV.

This clonotype was counted a single time. This chain uses TRBV28 with TRBJ2-5; D may correspond to TRBD1 or TRBD2 (7 bases each). Germline V gene sequence: CDR1 MDHEN, CDR2 SYDVKM. This CDR3 has 14 residues. V was clipped by 6 bases and J by 3 bases, with 14 bases between them. CDR3 region: CASSGGTAKETQYF. CDR3 bases: TGTGCCAGCAGCGGGGGGACAGCAAAAGAGACCCAGTACTTC.

This clonotype turned up a few times. The chain combines TRBV12-3 or TRBV12-4 with TRBJ2-3; D is undetermined. V was cut by 8 bases and J by 6 bases, with 9 bases left in between. This CDR3 is built from 11 residues. In DNA form, the CDR3 reads TGTGCCAGCGGACGGCTTGATACGCAGTATTTT. Protein sequence: CASGRLDTQYF.

By sample fraction, this clonotype is medium-sized. The J gene is TRBJ1-1, the V gene TRBV6-2 or TRBV6-3; D is undetermined. Trimming cost V 5 bases and J 0 bases, with 10 bases left between them. Germline-derived CDR1 and CDR2 are MNHEY and SVGEGT. The CDR3 is 14 residues long. In DNA form, the CDR3 reads TGTGCCAGCAGTAAAACAGAGATGAACACTGAAGCTTTCTTT. Amino acid sequence: CASSKTEMNTEAFF.

The V call is TRBV6-1, the J call TRBJ2-3; TRBD2 might be the D (5 bases). The CDR3 has 14 residues. Germline V gene lookup returns CDR1 MNHNS and CDR2 SASEGT. V was shortened by 4 bases and J by 6 bases, with 14 bases between the two germline ends. CDR3 sequence: CASSAGLLYDTQYF. CDR3 bases: TGTGCCAGCAGTGCCGGACTTTTATATGATACGCAGTATTTT.

This clonotype was observed at least ten times. The rearrangement links TRBV28 to TRBJ1-3; 8 bases align to TRBD1. This CDR3 region has 17 residues. Germline assignment: CDR1 MDHEN and CDR2 SYDVKM. J lost 0 bases, V lost 6 bases, and 10 bases had no gene match. The CDR3 loop is CASSSLRGPLSGNTIYF. The DNA for the CDR3 is TGTGCCAGCAGCTCACTCAGGGGGCCTCTCTCTGGAAACACCATATATTTT.

The V and J genes are TRBV12-3 or TRBV12-4 and TRBJ2-7, with TRBD1 matching over 7 bases. This CDR3 is built from 15 residues. Trimming removed 3 bases from V and 4 bases from J; junction bases left unmatched: 9. CDR3 sequence reads: CASSFRAGGDYEQYF. The CDR3 DNA reads as TGTGCCAGCAGTTTTAGGGCAGGGGGAGATTACGAGCAGTACTTC.